The text below deals with one T cell receptor (beta chain). Its antigen is still unknown. Subjects with ophthalmopathy showed a Clinical Activity Score no lower than 3, a NOSPECS grade no lower than 4, and a duration shorter than 3 months. Diagnostic decisions used clinical symptoms, serum thyroxine and TRAb, thyroid ultrasound and orbital computed tomography. The entry originates in a study of T cells in Graves' hyperthyroidism and ophthalmopathy. Study conclusions and caveats: The blood repertoire included most of the expanded thyroid clonotypes above 0.001. Progression to ophthalmopathy was predicted a median of about 6.6 months early.

RNA transcripts served as the template for amplifying TCR beta CDR3 regions. During a first-round RT-PCR of the TCR CDR3, the HTBI primer set was used. One entry per CDR3 protein results from TCRdb running MiXCR on the multiplex PCR reads. The table includes a few hundred thousand distinct CDR3 sequences, 17% detected once. Germline CDR1 reads PRHDT; CDR2 reads FYEKMQ (reference sequence). This CDR3 is built from 17 residues. Unmatched junction bases numbered 4, after V lost 3 bases and J lost 0 bases. The chain joins TRBV13 to TRBJ2-7; 14 bases match TRBD2. The sequencing input was blood. This receptor was identified in a woman between 18 and 29 years old with Graves' ophthalmopathy. The CDR3 reads CASSFGTSGGRSYEQYF. CDR3 coding DNA: TGTGCCAGCAGCTTCGGGACTAGCGGGGGACGCTCCTACGAGCAGTACTTC.